This TCR beta chain was documented in a study of blood T cell repertoires in COVID-19. Assay: immunoSEQ multiplex PCR; the TCRdb copy retains only in-frame clones and omits some. The sample records roughly 200,000 clones, about nine tenths being singletons. This CDR3 region has 12 residues. CDR1 WNHNN and CDR2 SYGVQD come from the germline V gene (reference sequence). Trimming pared 5 bases from V and 6 bases from J, leaving 7 bases between. Sequences were obtained from PBMCs or T cells enriched from blood (not recorded which). This clonotype originated in a man under 40 who had recovered from COVID-19. The gene calls are TRBV10-1 and TRBJ2-2; D is unresolved. This CDR3 reads CASSYRAGELFF. The CDR3 DNA follows: TGCGCCAGCAGTTACCGAGCCGGGGAGCTGTTTTTT.